Sequencing of this T cell receptor beta chain was carried out in a study of lymphopenia after photon versus proton radiotherapy (dated by TCRdb to about 2019). Study-level background: The study compared the immunological effects of photon versus proton radiation therapy in patients with gastrointestinal tumors who developed high-grade lymphopenia. The cohort included under 25 patients with gastrointestinal tumors who developed lymphopenia after receiving either photon or proton therapy. The goal of the study was to describe how the two radiation modalities differ in their effects on the immune system. The research as a whole found: During treatment, patients who received proton therapy stayed relatively stable, whereas patients who received photon therapy lost naive T cells and TCR diversity and gained effector/memory populations. Across the cohort, an inverse correlation was found between a larger post-nadir drop in TCR diversity and overall survival time among patients who died. Once the lymphocyte count had reached its nadir, the repertoires of photon-treated patients showed oligoclonal expansion, particularly of CD8+ Temra cells, and this expansion drove the decline in diversity. The survival association was assessed only in patients who died, and the authors presented better survival with proton therapy as a possibility rather than a demonstrated result.

The library was prepared using the immunoSEQ multiplex PCR assay. T cell repertoires were profiled with deep sequencing of rearranged TCR beta loci together with multiparametric flow cytometry. Sourced from immuneACCESS, this table was stored by TCRdb with only in-frame sequences that have V and J called. A share of the clones is absent; for the studies checked, an unresolved V gene accounts for under half, and the remainder has no known explanation. Across this sample there are 83,000 or so clones, with 80% to 90% seen only once. The ten largest make up approximately 1.3% of the sample. Remarks on this clone: The antigen this receptor binds is unknown. Base-call qualities are not available, and no considerably larger clone is one nucleotide away.

The germline V gene supplies CDR1 MDHEN and CDR2 SYDVKM. The germline ends are 14 bases apart after V is trimmed by 5 bases and J by 3 bases. From the cysteine up to the phenylalanine, the CDR3 has a length of 14 residues. Only the CDR3 portion is preserved as DNA: 42 bases, with reading frame beginning at the first base. Sequenced here: peripheral blood, sampled from a patient treated with proton-based radiotherapy. This receptor chain uses TRBV28 and TRBJ2-7; no D gene is confidently identified. This TCR was sampled from a man in his sixties with pancreatic cancer. The CDR3 here reads CASSEVLAIYEQYF. The DNA reads TGTGCCAGCAGTGAGGTATTAGCTATCTACGAGCAGTACTTC.